This TCR beta chain was sequenced for a study of beta chain features in type 1 diabetes. Overall study findings and caveats: There was a moderate but significant shortening of TCRB CDR3s in all four CD4+ subsets of Type 1 diabetes patients.

CDR3 size: 14 residues. Germline loops: CDR1 LNHDA, CDR2 SQIVND (reference sequence). With V trimmed by 6 bases and J by 5 bases, 8 bases remained unmatched. Expressed TCRB transcripts were sequenced, since all the RNA that had been isolated was reverse transcribed. Only in-frame clones appear in the TCRdb table, and some are missing; sequencing was by immunoSEQ multiplex PCR. The data show under 55,000 clones, under 50% seen once. Details on this clone: Antigen: not known.

This sequence was found in a young man with type 1 diabetes. The rearrangement links TRBV19 to TRBJ2-5; 8 bases map to TRBD1. Source material: Tregs from blood. CDR3 residues: CASRRTGSGETQYF. DNA of the CDR3: TGTGCCAGTAGGCGGACAGGGAGCGGGGAGACCCAGTACTTC.